This T cell receptor (beta chain) was documented in a study of beta chain features in type 1 diabetes. Study-level information: There were about 110,000,000 sorted cells examined across all samples. Whole-study results and caveats: Shorter TCRB CDR3s, moderately but significantly so, were found in Type 1 diabetes patients in all four CD4+ subsets.

Naive, central memory, regulatory and stem cell-like memory cells within the CD4+ compartment were sorted using CD45RO/CCR7/CD25/CD127/CD95/CD27. cDNA synthesis used the whole RNA isolate, giving expressed TCRB sequences. Sequencing was performed with immunoSEQ multiplex PCR; in TCRdb, only in-frame clones are kept and a portion is missing. The data show 970,000 or so clones, 15% to 20% seen once. This clone was seen a handful of times. Its matching antigen is unknown. V was cut by 2 bases and J by 1 base, with 8 bases left in between. CDR1 KGHSH and CDR2 LQKENI come from the germline V gene. The length of the CDR3 is 14 residues.

Sequencing was performed on naive CD4+ T cells from blood. The V and J genes are TRBV18 and TRBJ1-1; D gene unclear. The TCR comes from a woman under 30 in good health. The CDR3 loop reads CASSPGRPNTEAFF. CDR3 nucleotide sequence: TGTGCCAGCTCACCAGGTCGTCCGAACACTGAAGCTTTCTTT.